This T cell receptor (beta chain) was obtained from a study of shared clonotypes between healthy human individuals. Deep level was the assay's run setting. Produced via immunoSEQ multiplex PCR; TCRdb's table is partial and in-frame only. This sample has around 2,000,000 clones, with approximately 95% found just once. The CDR3 contains 15 residues. Unmatched junction bases numbered 8, after V lost 0 bases and J lost 6 bases. CDR1 MNHEY and CDR2 SVGAGI come from the germline V gene. The sequenced material came from naive CD4+ T cells sorted from blood. Documented subset: CD45RA+ positively selected. This chain uses TRBV6-5 with TRBJ2-7, with 7 nucleotides matching TRBD2. The receptor was isolated from a man aged 18 to 30 in good health. The CDR3 DNA sequence: TGTGCCAGCAGTTACTCGGCGGGAGAAAGTTTCGAGCAGTACTTC. Translating gives CASSYSAGESFEQYF.